The 14 T cell receptor beta chains below come from one sample, sequenced in a study of T cell clonality in common variable immunodeficiency. Findings of the study overall: Common variable immunodeficiency TCR beta sequences reportedly had fewer deletions and N-nucleotide insertions.

Clones were read by immunoSEQ multiplex PCR, and TCRdb kept only the in-frame ones, dropping some. This sample includes roughly 39,000 clones with no singletons; its ten biggest clones take up approximately 6%. These receptors have no identified antigens. Sequenced sample: peripheral blood mononuclear cells. Receptors originate from a human donor with common variable immunodeficiency.

This clone showed up many times. The sequence runs out 3 residues before the end of the CDR3; the remainder is reconstructed from the germline J gene. This chain connects TRBV6-2 or TRBV6-3 to TRBJ1-1; D perhaps matches TRBD1 (6 bases). The CDR3 runs to 14 residues. The ends were cut back, 6 bases at V and 3 bases at J, with 14 bases in the middle. In germline, CDR1 is MNHEY, CDR2 SVGEGT. CDR3 bases read: TGTGCCAGCAGCCTCAGGGGTGGTGACACTGAA. Translated, it gives CASSLRGGDTE. From start to end, the CDR3 is CASSLRGGDTEAFF.

There are many counts of this clone. CDR3 residues: CSARDGLNTEAFF. Partial CDR3 DNA: TGCAGTGCTAGAGATGGCCTTAACACTGAA. The rearrangement links TRBV20-1 to TRBJ1-1, with no clear D. The read stops 3 residues short of the end of the CDR3; the missing end is completed from the germline J gene. The CDR3 loop spans 13 amino acids. CDR1 and CDR2 from the germline V gene are DFQATT and SNEGSKA (reference sequence). Trimming removed 0 bases from V and 2 bases from J, with 7 bases in between.

Ten or more counts support this clone. The CDR3 is cut off 3 residues early in the read; its end comes from the germline J gene. The chain links TRBV20-1 to TRBJ2-1; tentative D call: TRBD2 (5 bases). CDR1 and CDR2 from the germline V gene are DFQATT and SNEGSKA (reference sequence). This CDR3 comprises 14 residues. Trimming stripped 7 bases from V and 0 bases from J, with 13 bases between. The covered CDR3 bases are TGCAGTGGGCGAAGCGGAGTCTCCTACAATGAG. This codes for CSGRSGVSYNE. The whole CDR3 protein is CSGRSGVSYNEQFF.

Only a few counts were recorded for this clone. The CDR3 end lies 3 residues beyond the end of the read and is filled in from the germline J gene. The J gene is TRBJ1-3, the V gene TRBV7-9; D is undetermined. Germline V CDR1 and CDR2: SEHNR, FQNEAQ (reference sequence). V shed 1 base and J shed 1 base, with 8 bases lying between them. The CDR3 covers 15 residues. CDR3 sequence reads: CASSLVADSGNTIYF. The sequenced CDR3 bases are TGTGCCAGCAGCTTAGTGGCGGATTCTGGAAACACC.

This clone appeared many times. The read gets to within 3 residues of the CDR3 end, and the germline J gene fills in the rest. The rearrangement joins TRBV18 to TRBJ1-5; 7 nucleotides match TRBD1. The CDR3 runs to 15 residues. Germline trimming cut 3 bases from V and 7 bases from J; bases unmatched to any gene: 9. The germline V gene encodes CDR1 KGHSH and CDR2 LQKENI. This CDR3 is CASSPRVDREQPQHF. Partial CDR3 DNA: TGTGCCAGCTCACCTCGGGTTGACAGGGAACAGCCC. Supplemented by reference TRBV18 and TRBJ1-5, the full variable domain reads NAGVMQNPRHLVRRRGQEARLRCSPMKGHSHVYWYRQLPEEGLKFMVYLQKENIIDESGMPKERFSAEFPKEGPSILRIQQVVRGDSAAYFCASSPRVDREQPQHFGDGTRLSIL.

This clone appeared many times. The DNA ends 3 residues before the CDR3 does, and the rest of the CDR3 is filled in from the germline J gene. The rearrangement joins TRBV5-4 to TRBJ2-1; 12 bases match TRBD2. J lost 5 bases, V lost 1 base, and 1 base had no gene match. The CDR3 consists of 15 residues. The V gene's germline CDR1 is SGHNT and CDR2 YYREEE (reference sequence). The CDR3 region is CASSLTSGGNNEQFF. The sequenced CDR3 bases are TGTGCCAGCAGCTTGACTAGCGGGGGGAACAATGAG.

This clone has only a few counts. The sequence runs out 3 residues before the end of the CDR3; the remainder is reconstructed from the germline J gene. The chain joins TRBV20-1 to TRBJ2-5; TRBD2 matches at 10 bases. This CDR3 has 16 residues. V lost 2 bases, J lost 2 bases, and 8 bases stayed unmatched. From germline, CDR1 is DFQATT and CDR2 SNEGSKA (reference sequence). CDR3 DNA (partial): TGCAGTGCTAGAAGACGGCTAGCGGGGGTACAAGAGACC. This translates into CSARRRLAGVQET. The CDR3 as a whole reads CSARRRLAGVQETQYF.

A word on this clone: The read ends 3 residues shy of where the CDR3 ends; the end is completed using the germline J gene. The chain links TRBV2 to TRBJ2-2; possibly TRBD1 for D (6 bases). Germline V CDR1 and CDR2: SNHLY, FYNNEI. Trimming left V 7 bases short and J 5 bases short, with 11 bases between. This CDR3 has 13 amino acids. The CDR3 reads CASTQGGTGELFF. The sequenced CDR3 bases are TGTGCCAGCACACAGGGTGGGACCGGGGAG.

This clone was seen a handful of times. The read terminates 3 residues ahead of where the CDR3 ends, so the germline J gene completes it. This rearrangement joins TRBV4-2 to TRBJ2-5, with TRBD2 matching over 13 bases. J gave up 2 bases and V 3 bases, and 3 bases lay outside the gene matches. CDR3 length: 16 amino acids. CDR1 and CDR2 (germline): LGHNA, YNFKEQ. The CDR3: CASSQELAGGQETQYF. CDR3 DNA, as far as it was read: TGTGCCAGCAGCCAGGAACTAGCGGGAGGGCAAGAGACC.

This clone came up many times. The read is 3 residues too short to cover the CDR3 end, so that end is filled in from the germline J gene. The chain combines TRBV5-4 with TRBJ2-1, with 7 nucleotides matching TRBD2. J was trimmed by 7 bases and V by 2 bases; bases with no gene match: 9. The CDR3 totals 15 residues. Germline assignment: CDR1 SGHNT and CDR2 YYREEE (reference sequence). CDR3 bases read: TGTGCCAGCAGCTTAGCGGGACGGTTTAGTAATGAG. Protein product: CASSLAGRFSNE. The complete CDR3 sequence is CASSLAGRFSNEQFF.

As to this clone: The CDR3 end is not reached by the read, which stops 3 residues before it; the germline J gene fills it in. The chain is built from TRBV19 and TRBJ1-4, with D maybe TRBD1 (5 bases). The V and J ends lost 0 bases and 3 bases respectively, with 14 bases between them. Germline CDR1 LNHDA, CDR2 SQIVND (reference sequence). The CDR3 spans 17 residues. The CDR3 is CASSIDLSAGANEKLFF. The sequenced part of the CDR3 DNA is TGTGCCAGTAGTATAGATCTCTCCGCGGGGGCTAATGAAAAA.

This clone was detected many times. From the germline J gene comes the end of the CDR3, since the read stops 3 residues before it. This sequence joins TRBV30 and TRBJ2-4; TRBD2 agrees at 8 bases. With V trimmed by 8 bases and J by 5 bases, 8 bases remained unmatched. Germline V gene sequence: CDR1 GTSNPN, CDR2 SVGIG (reference sequence). The CDR3 spans 13 residues. The CDR3 sequence is CAGSQRGQNIQYF. CDR3 bases read: TGTGCCGGTAGCCAGCGGGGGCAAAACATT.

This clone occurred many times. The sequence runs out 3 residues before the end of the CDR3; the remainder is reconstructed from the germline J gene. V is TRBV2 and J is TRBJ2-4; 8 nucleotides line up with TRBD1. Germline lookup yields CDR1 SNHLY and CDR2 FYNNEI. V shed 6 bases, J shed 7 bases, and the junction held 2 bases outside the gene matches. The CDR3 runs 12 residues. The CDR3 DNA, read in part, is TGTGCCAGCAGCGGACAGGGTAACATT. Its translation: CASSGQGNI. From start to end, the CDR3 is CASSGQGNIQYF.

This clone was counted at least ten times. Read data end 3 residues before the CDR3 end; the end is taken from the germline J gene. The chain is built from TRBV29-1 and TRBJ2-3; 15 nucleotides align to TRBD2. The germline V gene has CDR1 SQVTM and CDR2 ANQGSEA. After removal of 3 bases from V and 5 bases from J, the junction contained 12 bases not matched to a gene. The CDR3 consists of 18 residues. The chain's CDR3 is CSVEGGWTSGRAVDTQYF. The part of the CDR3 DNA that was read is TGCAGCGTTGAGGGTGGTTGGACTAGCGGGAGGGCCGTAGATACG.